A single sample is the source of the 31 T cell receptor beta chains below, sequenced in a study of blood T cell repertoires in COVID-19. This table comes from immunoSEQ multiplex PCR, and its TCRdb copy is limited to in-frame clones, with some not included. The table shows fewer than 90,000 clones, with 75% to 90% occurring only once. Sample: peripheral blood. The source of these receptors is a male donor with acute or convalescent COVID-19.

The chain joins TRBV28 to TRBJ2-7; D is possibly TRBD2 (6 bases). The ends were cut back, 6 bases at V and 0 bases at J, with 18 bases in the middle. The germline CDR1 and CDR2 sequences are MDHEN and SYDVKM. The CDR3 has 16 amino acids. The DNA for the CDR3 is TGTGCCAGCAGCACCGTGGGACGGGGGAGCTCCTACGAGCAGTACTTC. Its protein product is CASSTVGRGSSYEQYF.

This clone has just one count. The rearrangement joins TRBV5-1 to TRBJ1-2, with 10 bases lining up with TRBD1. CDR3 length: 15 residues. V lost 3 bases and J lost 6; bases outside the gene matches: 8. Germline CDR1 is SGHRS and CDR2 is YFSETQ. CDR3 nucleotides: TGCGCCAGCAGCTCCTTGACAGGGGGCACTGATGGCTACACCTTC. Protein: CASSSLTGGTDGYTF.

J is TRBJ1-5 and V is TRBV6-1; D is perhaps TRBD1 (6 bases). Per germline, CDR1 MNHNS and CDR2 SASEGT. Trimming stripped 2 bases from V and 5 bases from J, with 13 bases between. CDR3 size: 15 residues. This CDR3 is CASSEWGQTDQPQHF. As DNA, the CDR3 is TGTGCCAGCAGTGAATGGGGACAAACCGATCAGCCCCAGCATTTT.

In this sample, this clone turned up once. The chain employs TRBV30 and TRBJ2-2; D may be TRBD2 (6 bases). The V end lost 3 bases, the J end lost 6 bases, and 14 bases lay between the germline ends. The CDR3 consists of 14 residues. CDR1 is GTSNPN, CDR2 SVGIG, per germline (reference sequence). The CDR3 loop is CAWRQGSGAGELFF. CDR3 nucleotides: TGTGCCTGGAGGCAGGGATCGGGGGCCGGGGAGCTGTTTTTT.

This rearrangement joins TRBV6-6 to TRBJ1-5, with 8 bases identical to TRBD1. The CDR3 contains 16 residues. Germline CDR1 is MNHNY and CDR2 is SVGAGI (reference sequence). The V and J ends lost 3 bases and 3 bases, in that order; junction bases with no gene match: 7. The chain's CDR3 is CASSYAVTGDNQPQHF. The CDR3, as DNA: TGTGCCAGCAGTTATGCAGTGACAGGGGACAATCAGCCCCAGCATTTT.

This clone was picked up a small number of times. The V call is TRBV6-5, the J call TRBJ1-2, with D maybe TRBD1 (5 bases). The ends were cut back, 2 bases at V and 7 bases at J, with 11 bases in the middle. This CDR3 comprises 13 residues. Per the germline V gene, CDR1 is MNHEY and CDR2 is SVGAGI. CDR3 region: CASSYRRGGGYTF. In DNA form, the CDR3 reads TGTGCCAGCAGTTACCGTCGGGGGGGTGGCTACACCTTC.

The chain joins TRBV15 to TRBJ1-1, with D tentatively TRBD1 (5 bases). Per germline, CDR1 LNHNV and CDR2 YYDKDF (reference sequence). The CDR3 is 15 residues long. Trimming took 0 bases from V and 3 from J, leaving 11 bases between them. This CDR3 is CATSREGRADTEAFF. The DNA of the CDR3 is TGTGCCACCAGCAGAGAAGGCAGGGCCGACACTGAAGCTTTCTTT. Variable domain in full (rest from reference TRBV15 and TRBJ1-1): DAMVIQNPRYQVTQFGKPVTLSCSQTLNHNVMYWYQQKSSQAPKLLFHYYDKDFNNEADTPDNFQSRRPNTSFCFLDIRSPGLGDTAMYLCATSREGRADTEAFFGQGTRLTVV.

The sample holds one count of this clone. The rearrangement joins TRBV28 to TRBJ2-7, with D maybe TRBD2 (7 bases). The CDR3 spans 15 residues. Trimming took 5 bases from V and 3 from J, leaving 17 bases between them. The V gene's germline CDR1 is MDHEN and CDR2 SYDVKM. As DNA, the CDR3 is TGTGCCAGCAGTGGCCCTGGGGGGGCCATCTACGAGCAGTACTTC. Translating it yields CASSGPGGAIYEQYF.

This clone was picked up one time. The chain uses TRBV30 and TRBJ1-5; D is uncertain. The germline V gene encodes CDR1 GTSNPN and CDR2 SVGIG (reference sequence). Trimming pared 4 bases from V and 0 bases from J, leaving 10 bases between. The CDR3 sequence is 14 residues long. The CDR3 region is CAWTQAGSNQPQHF. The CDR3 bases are TGTGCCTGGACCCAAGCTGGTAGCAATCAGCCCCAGCATTTT.

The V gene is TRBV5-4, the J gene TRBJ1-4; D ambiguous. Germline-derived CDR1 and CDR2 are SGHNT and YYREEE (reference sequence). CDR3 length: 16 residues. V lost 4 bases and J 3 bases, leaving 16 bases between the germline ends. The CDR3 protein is CASSPGGVLANEKLFF. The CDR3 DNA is TGTGCCAGCAGCCCCGGCGGGGTTCTTGCTAATGAAAAACTGTTTTTT.

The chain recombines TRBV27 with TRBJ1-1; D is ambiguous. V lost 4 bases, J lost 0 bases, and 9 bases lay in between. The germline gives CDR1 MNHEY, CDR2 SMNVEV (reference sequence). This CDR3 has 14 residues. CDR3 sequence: CASSSLPMNTEAFF. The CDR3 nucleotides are TGTGCCAGCAGTTCTCTACCGATGAACACTGAAGCTTTCTTT.

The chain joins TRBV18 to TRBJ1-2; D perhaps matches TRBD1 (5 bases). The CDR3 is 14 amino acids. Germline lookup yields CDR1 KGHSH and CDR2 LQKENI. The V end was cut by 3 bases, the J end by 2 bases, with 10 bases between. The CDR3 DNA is TGTGCCAGCTCACCCCCAGGGCAGAACTATGGCTACACCTTC. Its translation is CASSPPGQNYGYTF.

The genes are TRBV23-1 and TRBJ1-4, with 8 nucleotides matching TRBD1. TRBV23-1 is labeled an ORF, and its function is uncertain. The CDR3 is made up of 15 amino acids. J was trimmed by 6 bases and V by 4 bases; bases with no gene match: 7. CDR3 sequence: CASSPPGTGHEKLFF. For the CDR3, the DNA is TGCGCCAGCAGTCCCCCAGGGACAGGACATGAAAAACTGTTTTTT.

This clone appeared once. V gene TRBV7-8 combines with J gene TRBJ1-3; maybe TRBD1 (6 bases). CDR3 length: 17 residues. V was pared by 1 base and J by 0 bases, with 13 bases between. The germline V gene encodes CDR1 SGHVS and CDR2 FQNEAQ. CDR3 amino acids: CASSLVWTDLSGNTIYF. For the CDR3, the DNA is TGTGCCAGCAGCTTAGTTTGGACAGACCTCTCTGGAAACACCATATATTTT.

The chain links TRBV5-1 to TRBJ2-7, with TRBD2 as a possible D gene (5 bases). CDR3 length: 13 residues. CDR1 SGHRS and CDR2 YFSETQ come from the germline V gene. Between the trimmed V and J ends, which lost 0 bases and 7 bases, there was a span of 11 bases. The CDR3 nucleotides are TGCGCCAGCAGCTTGGGCAGGTCGGGGGAGCAGTACTTC. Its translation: CASSLGRSGEQYF.

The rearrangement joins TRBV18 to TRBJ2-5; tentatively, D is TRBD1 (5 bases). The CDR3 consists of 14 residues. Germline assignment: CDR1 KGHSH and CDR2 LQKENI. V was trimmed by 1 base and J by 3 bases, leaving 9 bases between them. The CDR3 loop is CASSPLQGKETQYF. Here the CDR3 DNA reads TGTGCCAGCTCACCACTTCAGGGAAAAGAGACCCAGTACTTC.

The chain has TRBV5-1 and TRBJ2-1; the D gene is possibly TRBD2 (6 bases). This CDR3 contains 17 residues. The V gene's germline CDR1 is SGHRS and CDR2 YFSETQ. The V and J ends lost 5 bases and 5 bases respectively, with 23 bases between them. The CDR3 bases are TGCGCCAGCAGTCGGGGGACGCGGGCGAAGGATAACAATGAGCAGTTCTTC. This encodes CASSRGTRAKDNNEQFF.

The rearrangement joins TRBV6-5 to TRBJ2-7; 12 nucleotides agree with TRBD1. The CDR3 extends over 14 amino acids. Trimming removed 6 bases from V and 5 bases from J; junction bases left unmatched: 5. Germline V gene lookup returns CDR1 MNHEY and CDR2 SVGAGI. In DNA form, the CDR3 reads TGTGCCAGCAGGGGGACAGGGGGCGGCGACGAGCAGTACTTC. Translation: CASRGTGGGDEQYF.

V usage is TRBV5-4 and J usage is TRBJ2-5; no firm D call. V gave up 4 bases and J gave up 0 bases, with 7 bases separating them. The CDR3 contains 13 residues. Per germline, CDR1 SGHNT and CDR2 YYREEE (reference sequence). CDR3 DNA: TGTGCCAGCAGCACCGGGTACCAAGAGACCCAGTACTTC. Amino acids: CASSTGYQETQYF.

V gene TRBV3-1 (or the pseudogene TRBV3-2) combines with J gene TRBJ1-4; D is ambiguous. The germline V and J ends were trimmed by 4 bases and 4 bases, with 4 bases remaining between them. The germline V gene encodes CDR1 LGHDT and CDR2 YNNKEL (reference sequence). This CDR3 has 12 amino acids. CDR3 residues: CASSPRNEKLFF. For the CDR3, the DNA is TGTGCCAGCAGCCCCCGTAATGAAAAACTGTTTTTT.

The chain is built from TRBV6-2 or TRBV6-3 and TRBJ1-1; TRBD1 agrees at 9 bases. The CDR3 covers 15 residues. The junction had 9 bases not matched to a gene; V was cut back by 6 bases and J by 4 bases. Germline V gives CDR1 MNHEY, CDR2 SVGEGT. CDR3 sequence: CASSRRDRDITEAFF. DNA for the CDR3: TGTGCCAGCAGCCGCCGGGACAGGGATATCACTGAAGCTTTCTTT.

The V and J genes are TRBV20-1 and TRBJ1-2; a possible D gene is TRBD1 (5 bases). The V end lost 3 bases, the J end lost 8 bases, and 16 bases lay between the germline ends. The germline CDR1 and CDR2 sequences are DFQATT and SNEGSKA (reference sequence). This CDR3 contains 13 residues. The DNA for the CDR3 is TGCAGTGCTAGTTTTTTGGGAGGGACCGGCTACACCTTC. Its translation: CSASFLGGTGYTF.

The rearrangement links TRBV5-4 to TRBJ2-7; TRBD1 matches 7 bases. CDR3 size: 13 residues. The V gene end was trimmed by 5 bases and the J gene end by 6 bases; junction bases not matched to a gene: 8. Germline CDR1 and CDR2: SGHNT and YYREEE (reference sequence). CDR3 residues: CASRGTGVSEQYF. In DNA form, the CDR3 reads TGTGCCAGCAGGGGAACAGGGGTTTCCGAGCAGTACTTC.

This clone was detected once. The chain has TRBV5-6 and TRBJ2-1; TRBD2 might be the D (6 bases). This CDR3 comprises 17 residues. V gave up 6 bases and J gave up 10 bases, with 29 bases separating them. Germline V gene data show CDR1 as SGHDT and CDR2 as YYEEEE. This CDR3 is CASTPLRRDPTLLEQFF. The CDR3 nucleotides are TGTGCCAGCACCCCCCTGCGGCGGGATCCGACACTGTTGGAGCAGTTCTTC.

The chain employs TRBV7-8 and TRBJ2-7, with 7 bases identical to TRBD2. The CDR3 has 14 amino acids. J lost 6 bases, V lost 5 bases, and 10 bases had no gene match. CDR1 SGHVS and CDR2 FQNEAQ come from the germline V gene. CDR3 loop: CASSAGPGGSEQYF. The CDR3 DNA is TGTGCCAGCAGCGCCGGTCCCGGGGGGAGCGAGCAGTACTTC.

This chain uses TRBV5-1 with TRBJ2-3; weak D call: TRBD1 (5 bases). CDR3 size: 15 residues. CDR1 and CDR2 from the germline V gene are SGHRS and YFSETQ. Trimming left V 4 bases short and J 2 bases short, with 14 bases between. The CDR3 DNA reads TGCGCCAGCAGCCCCCAGGGCCAGTTCACAGATACGCAGTATTTT. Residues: CASSPQGQFTDTQYF.

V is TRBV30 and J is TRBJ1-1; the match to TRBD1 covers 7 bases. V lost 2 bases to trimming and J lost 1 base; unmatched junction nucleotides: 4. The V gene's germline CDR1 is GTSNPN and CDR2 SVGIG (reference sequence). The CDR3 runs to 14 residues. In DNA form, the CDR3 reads TGTGCCTGGAGTTCGGGACAGCCGAACACTGAAGCTTTCTTT. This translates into CAWSSGQPNTEAFF.

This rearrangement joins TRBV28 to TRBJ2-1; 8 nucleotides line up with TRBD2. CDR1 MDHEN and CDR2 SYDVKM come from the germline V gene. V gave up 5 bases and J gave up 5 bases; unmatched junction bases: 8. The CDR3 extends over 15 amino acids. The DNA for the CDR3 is TGTGCCAGCAGTAGAAGCGGGGGCCTCAACAATGAGCAGTTCTTC. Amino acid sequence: CASSRSGGLNNEQFF.

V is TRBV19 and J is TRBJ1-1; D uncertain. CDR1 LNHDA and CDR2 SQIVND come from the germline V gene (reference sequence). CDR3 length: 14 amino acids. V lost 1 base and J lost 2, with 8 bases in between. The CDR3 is CASSIVYSNTEAFF. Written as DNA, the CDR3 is TGTGCCAGTAGTATAGTTTACAGTAACACTGAAGCTTTCTTT. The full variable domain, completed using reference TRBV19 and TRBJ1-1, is DGGITQSPKYLFRKEGQNVTLSCEQNLNHDAMYWYRQDPGQGLRLIYYSQIVNDFQKGDIAEGYSVSREKKESFPLTVTSAQKNPTAFYLCASSIVYSNTEAFFGQGTRLTVV.

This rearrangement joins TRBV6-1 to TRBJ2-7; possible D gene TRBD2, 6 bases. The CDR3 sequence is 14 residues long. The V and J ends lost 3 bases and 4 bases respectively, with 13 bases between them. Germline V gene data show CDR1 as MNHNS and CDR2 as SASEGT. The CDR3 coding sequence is TGTGCCAGCAGTGAGGGGGGAAGATTGTACGAGCAGTACTTC. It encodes CASSEGGRLYEQYF.

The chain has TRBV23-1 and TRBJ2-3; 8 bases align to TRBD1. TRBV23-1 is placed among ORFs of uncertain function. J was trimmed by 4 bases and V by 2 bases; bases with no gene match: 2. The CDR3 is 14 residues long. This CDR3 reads CASSQTGQADTQYF. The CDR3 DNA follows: TGCGCCAGCAGTCAAACGGGACAGGCAGATACGCAGTATTTT.